This TCR beta chain comes out of a study of post-analysis software for immune sequencing data. General study results and limits: The study found TRBV5-6, TRBV5-1 and TRBV20-1 among several TRBV segments more frequent in patients than controls.

Unique molecular identifiers had been added to the TCR beta cDNA libraries. TCRdb re-derived calls from the PCR reads in MiXCR, one entry per CDR3 protein. This table has over 250,000 distinct CDR3 sequences, roughly a third appearing once. The CDR3 runs 15 residues. Per germline, CDR1 KGHDR and CDR2 SFDVKD. The J segment lost 6 bases and the V segment lost 3 bases, leaving 9 bases of the junction unmatched. Of note for this clonotype: What it binds is unknown.

The TCR comes from a girl aged 5-17 years with multiple sclerosis. This rearrangement joins TRBV24-1 to TRBJ2-7; 8 nucleotides match TRBD1. Material for sequencing was blood. DNA for the CDR3: TGTGCCACCAGTGATGGGACAGGTGTGGTGACCGAGCAGTACTTC. This gives the protein CATSDGTGVVTEQYF.